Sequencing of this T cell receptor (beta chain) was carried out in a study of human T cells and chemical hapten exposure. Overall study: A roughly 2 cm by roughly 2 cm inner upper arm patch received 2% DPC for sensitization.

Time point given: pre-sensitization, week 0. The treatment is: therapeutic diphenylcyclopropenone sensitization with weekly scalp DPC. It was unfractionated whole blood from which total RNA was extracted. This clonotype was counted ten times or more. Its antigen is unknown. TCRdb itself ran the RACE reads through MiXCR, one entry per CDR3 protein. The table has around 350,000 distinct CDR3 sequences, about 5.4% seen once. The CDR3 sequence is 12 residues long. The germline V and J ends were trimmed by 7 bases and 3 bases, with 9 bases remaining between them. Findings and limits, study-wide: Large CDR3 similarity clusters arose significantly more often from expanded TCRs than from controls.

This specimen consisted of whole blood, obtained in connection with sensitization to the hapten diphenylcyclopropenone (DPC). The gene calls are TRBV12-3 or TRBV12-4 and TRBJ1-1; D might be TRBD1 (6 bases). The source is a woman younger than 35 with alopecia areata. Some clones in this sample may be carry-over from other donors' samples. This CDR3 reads CASTTGHTEAFF. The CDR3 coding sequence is TGTGCCAGCACCACAGGGCACACTGAAGCTTTCTTT.